This TCR beta chain came from a study of blood T cell repertoires in COVID-19. The overall study: Italy, Spain and the United States were the sources of the convalescent and acute COVID-19 samples.

Germline trimming cut 6 bases from V and 4 bases from J; bases unmatched to any gene: 4. The CDR3 is made up of 13 amino acids. Germline V gene lookup returns CDR1 SNHLY and CDR2 FYNNEI. Assay: immunoSEQ multiplex PCR; the TCRdb copy retains only in-frame clones and omits some. The sample records 110,000 or so clones, around 85% being singletons. The sequencing sample was made of peripheral blood. The sequence derives from a man in his forties or fifties with acute or convalescent COVID-19. The chain has TRBV2 and TRBJ1-2; 8 bases fit TRBD1. The CDR3 nucleotides read TGTGCCAGCAGGAGGACAGGGCCCTATGGCTACACCTTC. It specifies CASRRTGPYGYTF. Full variable domain (rest looked up from reference TRBV2 and TRBJ1-2): EPEVTQTPSHQVTQMGQEVILRCVPISNHLYFYWYRQILGQKVEFLVSFYNNEISEKSEIFDDQFSVERPDGSNFTLKIRSTKLEDSAMYFCASRRTGPYGYTFGSGTRLTVV.